This T cell receptor (beta chain) was obtained from a study of cytomegalovirus exposure and HLA in healthy donors. Worth noting for this clone: Its cognate antigen is unknown.

Researchers ran the PCR with 60 Vbeta and 13 Jbeta primers. Here immunoSEQ multiplex PCR was the method, and the copy in TCRdb shows in-frame clones only, minus some. The table lists roughly 69,000 clones, about three quarters of them singletons. The junction had 13 bases not matched to a gene; V was cut back by 5 bases and J by 13 bases. Per the germline V gene, CDR1 is SGHTA and CDR2 is FQGNSA. This CDR3 has 15 residues. Study-level points and caveats: Immune exposure data for these donors was limited to CMV serostatus. Altogether, 150 to 200 TCR beta chains were recorded as cytomegalovirus-associated.

The TCR originated in a man between 18 and 29 years old in good health and CMV-seronegative. The chain uses TRBV7-2 and TRBJ1-6; 8 nucleotides line up with TRBD1. The sequencing input was PBMCs. DNA for the CDR3: TGTGCCAGCAGCCGCCGGGACAGGCGAGAAACCCCCCTCCACTTT. This codes for CASSRRDRRETPLHF.